The 21 T cell receptor beta chains presented below share a single source sample, sequenced in a study of T cell repertoires in cytomegalovirus infection. No antigen is known for these receptors. Via MiXCR, TCRdb re-called the reads, giving one row per CDR3 protein. The sample has about 69,000 distinct CDR3 sequences, less than 30% seen once; the top ten hold 45% to 75%. Sequenced material: CD8+ T cells from cultured PBMCs, taken from culture after CMV antigen stimulation. These receptors all come from a human donor in good health (CMV status not recorded). Some clones in this sample may be carry-over from other donors' samples.

In this sample, this clonotype turned up many times. This chain connects TRBV7-2 to TRBJ2-5; 11 bases map to TRBD2. The germline V gene has CDR1 SGHTA and CDR2 FQGNSA. With 6 bases clipped from V and 0 bases from J, the junction kept 15 bases outside the gene matches. The CDR3 runs to 19 residues. The DNA of the CDR3 is TGTGCCAGCAGTCAGGGGACGGGACTAGCGGACTTATACCAAGAGACCCAGTACTTC. It codes for CASSQGTGLADLYQETQYF.

This clonotype has ten or more counts. The V call is TRBV12-3 or TRBV12-4, the J call TRBJ2-3; D gene unclear. Trimming took 2 bases from V and 1 from J, leaving 13 bases between them. The CDR3 covers 16 residues. The CDR3 DNA is TGTGCCAGCAGTTTAAACCCCGGGCCCCGCACAGATACGCAGTATTTT. It is translated as CASSLNPGPRTDTQYF.

Here the CDR3 reads CASSTGPGQFF. The CDR3 DNA sequence: TGTGCCAGCAGTACAGGGCCGGGGCAGTTCTTC. This chain uses TRBV28 with TRBJ2-1, with D perhaps matching TRBD1 (6 bases). The CDR3 contains 11 residues. V was pared by 5 bases and J by 12 bases, with 11 bases between. Germline CDR1 is MDHEN and CDR2 is SYDVKM.

This clonotype has a handful of counts. The chain employs TRBV28 and TRBJ1-5; possibly TRBD1 for D (6 bases). Deletions cut 2 bases from V and 2 bases from J, with 16 bases between. CDR1 MDHEN and CDR2 SYDVKM come from the germline V gene. The length of the CDR3 is 17 residues. CDR3 residues: CASSLGYSGGRNQPQHF. The CDR3 DNA reads as TGTGCCAGCAGTTTAGGGTACTCGGGGGGCCGCAATCAGCCCCAGCATTTT.

The V gene is TRBV4-3, the J gene TRBJ2-3; 7 bases map to TRBD1. From germline, CDR1 is LGHNA and CDR2 YSLEER. Trimming removed 1 base from V and 2 bases from J; junction bases left unmatched: 12. The CDR3 is 18 residues long. The CDR3 sequence: CASSQGPTGAMNTDTQYF. The DNA for the CDR3 is TGCGCCAGCAGCCAAGGCCCAACAGGGGCGATGAACACAGATACGCAGTATTTT.

Many counts were recorded for this clonotype. The gene calls are TRBV12-3 or TRBV12-4 and TRBJ2-7; D is unclear. The CDR3 covers 12 residues. The germline V and J ends were trimmed by 2 bases and 4 bases, with 6 bases remaining between them. This CDR3 is CASSLKKYEQYF. CDR3 nucleotide sequence: TGTGCCAGCAGTTTAAAGAAGTACGAGCAGTACTTC.

The chain combines TRBV20-1 with TRBJ2-7; D not resolved. Germline CDR1 and CDR2: DFQATT and SNEGSKA (reference sequence). Trimming left V 5 bases short and J 0 bases short, with 11 bases between. The CDR3 runs to 13 residues. CDR3 DNA sequence: TGCAGTGCTGGTCTCAAAAGCTCCTACGAGCAGTACTTC. This sequence encodes CSAGLKSSYEQYF.

This clonotype was counted only a few times. The chain links TRBV5-6 to TRBJ1-2; TRBD1 is a possible D gene (5 bases). This CDR3 contains 13 residues. Looked up from germline, CDR1 is SGHDT and CDR2 is YYEEEE. Trimming removed 2 bases from V and 3 bases from J, with 8 bases in between. CDR3: CASSFMTDYGYTF. CDR3 nucleotide sequence: TGTGCCAGCAGCTTCATGACAGACTATGGCTACACCTTC.

The chain joins TRBV4-1 to TRBJ2-7; maybe TRBD1 (6 bases). The CDR3 sequence is 16 residues long. Germline V gives CDR1 MGHRA, CDR2 YSYEKL. V lost 1 base, J lost 2 bases, and 15 bases lay in between. The CDR3 DNA sequence: TGCGCCAGCAGCCAAGTAGAAACAGGGCTCACCTACGAGCAGTACTTC. It codes for CASSQVETGLTYEQYF.

The J gene is TRBJ2-3, the V gene TRBV7-6, with D possibly called TRBD1 or TRBD2 (5 bases each). This CDR3 has 13 amino acids. V was cut by 4 bases and J by 8 bases, with 13 bases left in between. Germline CDR1 and CDR2: SGHVS and FNYEAQ. CDR3 loop: CASSSGAEGTQYF. Written as DNA, the CDR3 is TGTGCCAGCAGCTCCGGGGCTGAGGGTACGCAGTATTTT.

This rearrangement joins TRBV24-1 to TRBJ2-2, with 8 bases identical to TRBD1. This CDR3 is 16 amino acids long. Unmatched junction bases numbered 8, after V lost 4 bases and J lost 5 bases. From germline, CDR1 is KGHDR and CDR2 SFDVKD. CDR3 loop: CATSDHGQGGTGELFF. The CDR3 nucleotides read TGTGCCACCAGTGACCATGGACAGGGAGGTACCGGGGAGCTGTTTTTT.

The chain is built from TRBV5-5 and TRBJ2-7; D possibly matches TRBD1 or TRBD2 (5 bases each). The V end lost 0 bases, the J end lost 3 bases, and 13 bases lay between the germline ends. Per germline, CDR1 SGHKS and CDR2 YYEKEE (reference sequence). The CDR3 totals 15 residues. The CDR3 is CASSLVGVPSYEQYF. The DNA for the CDR3 is TGTGCCAGCAGCTTGGTGGGGGTCCCCAGCTACGAGCAGTACTTC.

This clonotype was observed a few times. The rearrangement links TRBV11-2 to TRBJ2-3; D gene unclear. V was cut by 4 bases and J by 1 base, with 15 bases left in between. The germline V gene encodes CDR1 SGHAT and CDR2 FQNNGV. The CDR3 runs 16 residues. CDR3 sequence: CASSWVNTLRTDTQYF. In DNA, the CDR3 is TGTGCCAGCAGCTGGGTTAATACCCTACGCACAGATACGCAGTATTTT. The whole variable domain, remainder taken from reference TRBV11-2 and TRBJ2-3, is EAGVAQSPRYKIIEKRQSVAFWCNPISGHATLYWYQQILGQGPKLLIQFQNNGVVDDSQLPKDRFSAERLKGVDSTLKIQPAKLEDSAVYLCASSWVNTLRTDTQYFGPGTRLTVL.

This clonotype was seen a few times. The V call is TRBV7-6, the J call TRBJ2-7; D is uncertain. Looked up from germline, CDR1 is SGHVS and CDR2 is FNYEAQ. The CDR3 is 15 residues long. With 1 base removed from V and 3 bases from J, the gap between germline ends came to 13 bases. CDR3 DNA: TGTGCCAGCAGCTTAGGTGGGGTTGAAGACTACGAGCAGTACTTC. Its translation is CASSLGGVEDYEQYF.

This clonotype was counted only a few times. V is TRBV4-3 and J is TRBJ2-1, with 13 bases matching TRBD2. Per germline, CDR1 LGHNA and CDR2 YSLEER. The CDR3 consists of 15 residues. The J segment lost 11 bases and the V segment lost 1 base, leaving 5 bases of the junction unmatched. CDR3 amino acids: CASSQGLAGGLQQFF. The CDR3 DNA reads TGCGCCAGCAGCCAAGGACTAGCGGGGGGTCTTCAGCAGTTCTTC.

The chain has TRBV20-1 and TRBJ2-3; unclear D gene. CDR1 and CDR2 from the germline V gene are DFQATT and SNEGSKA (reference sequence). Deletions cut 5 bases from V and 9 bases from J, with 12 bases between. The CDR3 covers 11 residues. The DNA of the CDR3 is TGCAGTGCTGTCGGAGTGGACACGCAGTATTTT. Translated, it gives CSAVGVDTQYF.

This clonotype was counted between two and nine times. The chain uses TRBV6-1 and TRBJ2-1; no firm D call. CDR1 and CDR2 (germline): MNHNS, SASEGT. CDR3 length: 13 residues. V was shortened by 4 bases and J by 4 bases, with 8 bases between the two germline ends. The CDR3 DNA reads TGTGCCAGCAGTGGACTGGGATACAATGAGCAGTTCTTC. Encoded protein: CASSGLGYNEQFF.

This clonotype showed up just a few times. The rearrangement links TRBV9 to TRBJ2-7, with 7 bases fitting TRBD1. This CDR3 has 14 amino acids. V lost 4 bases and J lost 0; bases outside the gene matches: 4. In germline, CDR1 is SGDLS, CDR2 YYNGEE. The CDR3 DNA follows: TGTGCCAGCAGCACCAGGGGGTTCTCCTACGAGCAGTACTTC. Translating gives CASSTRGFSYEQYF.

The chain is built from TRBV5-6 and TRBJ1-1, with D unclear. Trimming removed 2 bases at V and 1 base at J, with 12 bases between. The CDR3 runs 15 residues. CDR1 is SGHDT, CDR2 YYEEEE, per germline. The CDR3 sequence: CASSFPAGPNTEAFF. The CDR3 DNA is TGTGCCAGCAGCTTTCCCGCAGGCCCGAACACTGAAGCTTTCTTT.

This clonotype was recorded a few times. This chain uses TRBV11-2 with TRBJ2-1, with TRBD1 matching 9 bases. The V and J ends lost 5 bases and 12 bases, in that order; junction bases with no gene match: 8. Germline assignment: CDR1 SGHAT and CDR2 FQNNGV. The CDR3 has 13 amino acids. For the CDR3, the DNA is TGTGCCAGCAGCGGAAGGGACAGGGATAGGCAGTTCTTC. Translation: CASSGRDRDRQFF. The complete variable domain, with remaining parts taken from reference TRBV11-2 and TRBJ2-1, reads EAGVAQSPRYKIIEKRQSVAFWCNPISGHATLYWYQQILGQGPKLLIQFQNNGVVDDSQLPKDRFSAERLKGVDSTLKIQPAKLEDSAVYLCASSGRDRDRQFFGPGTRLTVL.

The CDR3 DNA sequence: TGTGCCAGCAGTCTGCCTGGGACAGCTGAAAAACTGTTTTTT. Its translation is CASSLPGTAEKLFF. V gene TRBV28 combines with J gene TRBJ1-4, with 7 bases aligning to TRBD1. CDR1 and CDR2 (germline): MDHEN, SYDVKM. The CDR3 is 14 amino acids. V lost 5 bases, J lost 7 bases, and 7 bases stayed unmatched.